This T cell receptor (beta chain) appears in the sequencing data of a study of a mutant IDH1 vaccine in newly diagnosed glioma. Time point meaning: week 11, during vaccination. Doses consisted of 300 ug of mutant IDH1 20-mer peptide each, paired with topical imiquimod. With 1 base removed from V and 6 bases from J, the gap between germline ends came to 7 bases. Germline V gene lookup returns CDR1 MGHRA and CDR2 YSYEKL. The CDR3 runs to 13 residues. Points on this clone: Its matching antigen is unknown.

The protocol was immunoSEQ multiplex PCR, while the TCRdb copy is restricted to in-frame clones and leaves out a portion. The sample has roughly 130,000 clones, 80% seen once. The input for sequencing was PBMCs, taken from a glioma patient whose treatment included an IDH1 peptide vaccine. The chain combines TRBV4-1 with TRBJ2-1; no firm D call. The source is a man aged 35 to 55 with glioma. The CDR3 loop reads CASSQVPANEQFF. Here the CDR3 DNA reads TGCGCCAGCAGCCAAGTTCCCGCCAATGAGCAGTTCTTC.